This TCR beta chain appears in the sequencing data of a study of T cells in Graves' hyperthyroidism and ophthalmopathy. This clonotype has just a few counts. The CDR3 has 16 residues. The V gene's germline CDR1 is SEHNR and CDR2 FQNEAQ (reference sequence). The V gene lost 3 bases and the J gene lost 0 bases, with 14 bases spanning the gap. It was RNA transcripts that yielded the amplified TCR beta CDR3 regions. HTBI primers were used for first-round RT-PCR of the TCR CDR3. TCRdb ran MiXCR on the multiplex PCR reads and lists one entry per CDR3 protein. The repertoire consists of around 720,000 distinct CDR3 sequences, with roughly a third occurring once and the leading ten covering more than 25%.

The sequenced sample was blood. The TCR comes from a woman aged 40-49 years with Graves' hyperthyroidism. V and J are TRBV7-9 and TRBJ1-1; D is unresolved. Here the CDR3 DNA reads TGTGCCAGCAGCTTGGACCCGGGATCTATGAACACTGAAGCTTTCTTT. Amino acid sequence: CASSLDPGSMNTEAFF.